These 4 T cell receptor beta chains were all obtained from the same sample, sequenced in a study of early T cells in non-severe SARS-CoV-2 infection. MiXCR was run by TCRdb on the 5' RACE reads, yielding one entry per CDR3 protein. This sample yields tens of thousands of distinct CDR3 sequences, of which roughly 5.3% are seen a single time; around 4.4% belongs to the top ten. Material for sequencing was whole blood. Receptors originate from an adult who was a healthcare worker with PCR-confirmed SARS-CoV-2 infection or an uninfected control (not recorded which).

This chain joins TRBV3-1 and TRBJ2-1; D may correspond to TRBD1 or TRBD2 (6 bases each). V lost 0 bases and J lost 7, with 13 bases in between. The CDR3 length is 15 residues. CDR1 is LGHDT, CDR2 YNNKEL, per germline (reference sequence). The CDR3 coding sequence is TGTGCCAGCAGCCAAGATGTCGGGGGCATTAATGAGCAGTTCTTC. Encoded protein: CASSQDVGGINEQFF.

This clonotype was recorded a few times. The V and J genes are TRBV3-1 and TRBJ2-7, with 8 positions matching TRBD2. J was trimmed by 2 bases and V by 1 base; bases with no gene match: 10. CDR1 and CDR2 from the germline V gene are LGHDT and YNNKEL (reference sequence). This CDR3 is built from 17 residues. The CDR3 here is CASSQGGVGLVAYEQYF. The CDR3 DNA follows: TGTGCCAGCAGCCAAGGTGGGGTGGGACTAGTCGCCTACGAGCAGTACTTC.

There are many counts of this clonotype. The CDR3 sequence is CASSLATGTEAFF. The CDR3 DNA reads TGTGCCAGCAGCTTAGCCACAGGGACTGAAGCTTTCTTT. The V call is TRBV11-2, the J call TRBJ1-1; a weak D match, TRBD1 (6 bases). The germline gives CDR1 SGHAT, CDR2 FQNNGV. The CDR3 sequence is 13 residues long. The V end was cut by 1 base, the J end by 5 bases, with 8 bases between.

This clonotype was observed many times. The rearrangement links TRBV6-2 or TRBV6-3 to TRBJ2-7; weak D call: TRBD2 (6 bases). Germline V gene data show CDR1 as MNHEY and CDR2 as SVGEGT. This CDR3 has 13 amino acids. Trimming shortened V by 6 bases and J by 1 base, and 10 bases separated the two germline ends. This chain's CDR3 is CASRRDLSYEQYF. The CDR3, as DNA: TGTGCCAGCAGGCGGGATCTATCCTACGAGCAGTACTTC.